A single sample gave rise to the 31 T cell receptor beta chains below, sequenced in a study of blood T cell repertoires in COVID-19. This table comes from immunoSEQ multiplex PCR, and its TCRdb copy is limited to in-frame clones, with some not included. The repertoire consists of fewer than 300,000 clones, with 88% occurring once and the leading ten covering 0.8%. Sequences were obtained from peripheral blood. The receptors were sampled from a woman aged 25 to 39 with acute or convalescent COVID-19.

V is TRBV19 and J is TRBJ1-2, with D hard to call. Trimming stripped 3 bases from V and 4 bases from J, with 9 bases between. The V gene's germline CDR1 is LNHDA and CDR2 SQIVND (reference sequence). This CDR3 comprises 13 residues. The CDR3 is CASSMGSSYGYTF. For the CDR3, the DNA is TGTGCCAGTAGTATGGGCTCATCCTATGGCTACACCTTC.

CDR3 sequence reads: CASSTGQGGPTNEKLFF. CDR3 nucleotides: TGTGCCAGCAGCACAGGACAGGGTGGTCCAACTAATGAAAAACTGTTTTTT. The chain employs TRBV7-6 and TRBJ1-4, with 8 bases fitting TRBD1. Trimming cost V 5 bases and J 0 bases; bases outside gene matches: 8. CDR3 length: 17 amino acids. Per germline, CDR1 SGHVS and CDR2 FNYEAQ.

The chain carries TRBV7-8 and TRBJ1-4; no definite D call. Looked up from germline, CDR1 is SGHVS and CDR2 is FQNEAQ. Trimming left V 6 bases short and J 6 bases short, with 5 bases between. CDR3 length: 11 residues. The DNA for the CDR3 is TGTGCCAGCAGGTCCGATGAAAAACTGTTTTTT. Protein: CASRSDEKLFF.

This rearrangement joins TRBV21-1 to TRBJ2-2; the table names TRBD2, a call not compared with the DNA. TRBV21-1 is tagged as a pseudogene. The CDR3 runs 19 residues. The CDR3 sequence is CASSTSRGASGANTGELFF. CDR3 DNA sequence: TGTGCCAGCAGCACCTCCAGGGGCGCTAGCGGGGCGAACACCGGGGAGCTGTTTTTT.

The genes are TRBV21-1 and TRBJ1-2; the table's TRBD1 call for D was not verified on the DNA. TRBV21-1 is described as a pseudogene. The CDR3 runs to 20 residues. For the CDR3, the DNA is TGTGCCAGCAGCCTCCAAGAGTCGGACAGGGCATTAATCTTCGACTATGGCTACACCTTC. It encodes CASSLQESDRALIFDYGYTF.

The gene calls are TRBV18 and TRBJ2-3, with TRBD1 matching over 11 bases. CDR3 size: 17 residues. With V trimmed by 3 bases and J by 3 bases, 8 bases remained unmatched. The germline V gene encodes CDR1 KGHSH and CDR2 LQKENI. This chain's CDR3 is CASSPGTGTGGTDTQYF. The DNA of the CDR3 is TGTGCCAGCTCACCGGGGACGGGGACAGGGGGAACAGATACGCAGTATTTT.

V and J are TRBV18 and TRBJ2-5; TRBD1 agrees at 10 bases. The CDR3 sequence is 14 residues long. CDR1 is KGHSH, CDR2 LQKENI, per germline. The junction had 0 bases not matched to a gene; V was cut back by 1 base and J by 4 bases. The CDR3, as DNA: TGTGCCAGCTCACCACGGGACAGGGGAGAGACCCAGTACTTC. It encodes CASSPRDRGETQYF.

The chain joins TRBV5-6 to TRBJ2-6, with 7 bases that match TRBD1. The germline CDR1 and CDR2 sequences are SGHDT and YYEEEE. With 6 bases clipped from V and 0 bases from J, the junction kept 9 bases outside the gene matches. The CDR3 extends over 17 amino acids. In DNA, the CDR3 is TGTGCCAGCAACTCGCTTACAGGGGCCTCTGGGGCCAACGTCCTGACTTTC. Protein: CASNSLTGASGANVLTF.

The genes are TRBV6-6 and TRBJ2-2; 10 positions match TRBD1. The V segment lost 2 bases and the J segment 5 bases; nucleotides outside the gene matches: 5. This CDR3 contains 16 residues. Germline V gives CDR1 MNHNY, CDR2 SVGAGI (reference sequence). CDR3 DNA: TGTGCCAGCAGTTACATGGGGACAGGGGTGACCGGGGAGCTGTTTTTT. It specifies CASSYMGTGVTGELFF.

The chain carries TRBV29-1 and TRBJ2-2; TRBD1 aligns across 9 bases. With 6 bases clipped from V and 4 bases from J, the junction kept 9 bases outside the gene matches. The germline gives CDR1 SQVTM, CDR2 ANQGSEA. This CDR3 has 15 amino acids. The CDR3 DNA sequence: TGCAGCGTCGGCACAGGGGGCGTTAGCACCGGGGAGCTGTTTTTT. Translated, it gives CSVGTGGVSTGELFF.

The chain combines TRBV2 with TRBJ1-2; D is unclear. Looked up from germline, CDR1 is SNHLY and CDR2 is FYNNEI. V was pared by 0 bases and J by 4 bases, with 6 bases between. CDR3 length: 13 amino acids. CDR3: CASSEAMSYGYTF. In nucleotides, the CDR3 is TGTGCCAGCAGTGAAGCTATGTCCTATGGCTACACCTTC.

The J gene is TRBJ2-3, the V gene TRBV6-6; 9 bases are a match to TRBD2. J was trimmed by 7 bases and V by 6 bases; bases with no gene match: 14. The CDR3 has 16 residues. Germline V gene sequence: CDR1 MNHNY, CDR2 SVGAGI (reference sequence). The CDR3 here is CASRDPLAGVAHTQYF. CDR3 bases: TGTGCCAGCAGGGACCCTTTAGCGGGAGTCGCCCATACGCAGTATTTT.

The chain uses TRBV15 and TRBJ2-7; D is ambiguous. Germline CDR1 reads LNHNV; CDR2 reads YYDKDF (reference sequence). The length of the CDR3 is 14 residues. Trimming removed 0 bases at V and 5 bases at J, with 11 bases between. The CDR3 sequence: CATSREVLDHEQYF. The CDR3 DNA reads TGTGCCACCAGCAGAGAAGTGCTAGACCACGAGCAGTACTTC.

This clone appeared a few times. The rearrangement joins TRBV4-1 to TRBJ2-1; D possibly corresponds to TRBD1 (6 bases). V shed 4 bases and J shed 4 bases, with 11 bases lying between them. The CDR3 loop spans 14 amino acids. Looked up from germline, CDR1 is MGHRA and CDR2 is YSYEKL. This CDR3 is CASSLRDKYNEQFF. The CDR3 nucleotides are TGCGCCAGCAGCCTCCGGGACAAATACAATGAGCAGTTCTTC.

This sequence joins TRBV4-3 and TRBJ1-2, with TRBD1 matching over 7 bases. This CDR3 has 15 amino acids. J lost 4 bases, V lost 3 bases, and 8 bases had no gene match. Per germline, CDR1 LGHNA and CDR2 YSLEER. As DNA, the CDR3 is TGCGCCAGCAGCCATGAACAGGGGCCCCTCTATGGCTACACCTTC. Its protein is CASSHEQGPLYGYTF.

This rearrangement joins TRBV11-2 to TRBJ2-1; perhaps TRBD2 as D (5 bases). This CDR3 is built from 15 residues. V was trimmed by 0 bases and J by 6 bases, leaving 12 bases between them. Germline V gives CDR1 SGHAT, CDR2 FQNNGV. CDR3 in DNA: TGTGCCAGCAGCTTAGAAGGAGGACGGGGCAATGAGCAGTTCTTC. Its protein is CASSLEGGRGNEQFF.

The chain is built from TRBV6-5 and TRBJ1-3; TRBD1 might be the D (5 bases). The CDR3 has 15 amino acids. Germline V gene data show CDR1 as MNHEY and CDR2 as SVGAGI. V was cut by 0 bases and J by 9 bases, with 15 bases left in between. CDR3 region: CASSYSKSRVGTIYF. The CDR3 bases are TGTGCCAGCAGTTACTCGAAATCCAGGGTGGGCACCATATATTTT.

The chain combines TRBV7-2 with TRBJ2-1; D not certain. This CDR3 comprises 12 residues. From germline, CDR1 is SGHTA and CDR2 FQGNSA. Trimming removed 5 bases at V and 6 bases at J, with 8 bases between. The DNA for the CDR3 is TGTGCCAGCAGCCCCCCCCTCAATGAGCAGTTCTTC. Protein sequence: CASSPPLNEQFF.

The J gene is TRBJ2-7, the V gene TRBV5-1, with 10 positions matching TRBD2. The CDR3 is 15 amino acids. Trimming cost V 3 bases and J 3 bases; bases outside gene matches: 6. The germline V gene encodes CDR1 SGHRS and CDR2 YFSETQ. As DNA, the CDR3 is TGCGCCAGCAGCTCCCCGACTAGCGGGCTCTACGAGCAGTACTTC. Translation: CASSSPTSGLYEQYF.

The chain uses TRBV9 and TRBJ2-2, with 7 bases matching TRBD2. This CDR3 spans 15 amino acids. The ends lost 1 base at V and 7 bases at J; junction bases unmatched: 7. The V gene's germline CDR1 is SGDLS and CDR2 YYNGEE. The CDR3 sequence: CASSVYGRRDGELFF. Here the CDR3 DNA reads TGTGCCAGCAGCGTATACGGGAGGCGGGACGGGGAGCTGTTTTTT.

V gene TRBV14 combines with J gene TRBJ2-7; 8 bases are a match to TRBD1. Looked up from germline, CDR1 is SGHDN and CDR2 is FVKESK. The CDR3 loop spans 19 amino acids. Germline trimming cut 1 base from V and 5 bases from J; bases unmatched to any gene: 19. CDR3 DNA: TGTGCCAGCAGCCAAGTCTTTACCGTGGACAGGGCATTGTCTAACGAGCAGTACTTC. Translation gives CASSQVFTVDRALSNEQYF. The complete variable domain, with remaining parts taken from reference TRBV14 and TRBJ2-7, reads EAGVTQFPSHSVIEKGQTVTLRCDPISGHDNLYWYRRVMGKEIKFLLHFVKESKQDESGMPNNRFLAERTGGTYSTLKVQPAELEDSGVYFCASSQVFTVDRALSNEQYFGPGTRLTVT.

The gene calls are TRBV6-5 and TRBJ1-1; D remains ambiguous. This CDR3 is built from 15 residues. V lost 2 bases and J 4 bases, leaving 14 bases between the germline ends. The germline V gene has CDR1 MNHEY and CDR2 SVGAGI. The CDR3 loop reads CASSYAAYGITEAFF. Here the CDR3 DNA reads TGTGCCAGCAGTTACGCGGCGTATGGAATCACTGAAGCTTTCTTT.

This clone was detected a few times. The rearrangement joins TRBV5-6 to TRBJ2-7; no firm D call. Germline assignment: CDR1 SGHDT and CDR2 YYEEEE. This CDR3 is 13 amino acids long. Trimming took 0 bases from V and 4 from J, leaving 8 bases between them. CDR3: CASSLGRPYEQYF. The CDR3 DNA reads as TGTGCCAGCAGCTTGGGCAGGCCTTACGAGCAGTACTTC.

This clone was counted a few times. The chain recombines TRBV7-3 with TRBJ2-2; tentatively, D is TRBD1 (6 bases). The CDR3 runs 15 residues. Germline CDR1 reads SGHTA; CDR2 reads FQGTGA. The germline V and J ends were trimmed by 1 base and 4 bases, with 10 bases remaining between them. The CDR3 sequence: CASSLISRGTGELFF. The CDR3 nucleotides read TGTGCCAGCAGCTTAATTAGCAGGGGCACCGGGGAGCTGTTTTTT.

V usage is TRBV4-1 and J usage is TRBJ2-7, with D perhaps TRBD1 (8 bases). V was clipped by 0 bases and J by 4 bases, with 34 bases between them. CDR3 length: 22 residues. Germline CDR1 reads MGHRA; CDR2 reads YSYEKL. CDR3 amino acids: CASSQEGSGGTGATGGRYEQYF. Written as DNA, the CDR3 is TGCGCCAGCAGCCAAGAGGGATCTGGCGGGACAGGAGCCACGGGGGGCCGATACGAGCAGTACTTC.

In DNA, the CDR3 is TGCGCCAGCAGCCAAACCCCCGGGACAGGGGGCCGGTATGGCTACACCTTC. This gives the protein CASSQTPGTGGRYGYTF. This chain joins TRBV4-1 and TRBJ1-2; 12 positions agree with TRBD1. Germline V gives CDR1 MGHRA, CDR2 YSYEKL. V was pared by 2 bases and J by 5 bases, with 9 bases of the junction left unmatched. There are 17 residues in the CDR3.

J is TRBJ2-3 and V is TRBV19; 8 bases align to TRBD2. This CDR3 spans 15 amino acids. V lost 3 bases and J lost 2; bases outside the gene matches: 4. Germline CDR1 reads LNHDA; CDR2 reads SQIVND (reference sequence). The DNA for the CDR3 is TGTGCCAGTAGTATCCCGGGAGGGCCCACAGATACGCAGTATTTT. Amino acid sequence: CASSIPGGPTDTQYF. Filled out from reference TRBV19 and TRBJ2-3, the complete variable domain reads DGGITQSPKYLFRKEGQNVTLSCEQNLNHDAMYWYRQDPGQGLRLIYYSQIVNDFQKGDIAEGYSVSREKKESFPLTVTSAQKNPTAFYLCASSIPGGPTDTQYFGPGTRLTVL.

This rearrangement joins TRBV19 to TRBJ2-5; the match to TRBD1 covers 7 bases. The CDR3 has 14 amino acids. Germline trimming cut 0 bases from V and 7 bases from J; bases unmatched to any gene: 5. Germline CDR1 reads LNHDA; CDR2 reads SQIVND (reference sequence). CDR3 nucleotide sequence: TGTGCCAGTAGTATAGAGAGGGCAGGGGGGACCCAGTACTTC. Translating it yields CASSIERAGGTQYF.

The rearrangement joins TRBV2 to TRBJ2-1, with 7 nucleotides matching TRBD2. The length of the CDR3 is 16 residues. V lost 5 bases and J lost 5; bases outside the gene matches: 12. CDR1 is SNHLY and CDR2 is FYNNEI in the germline V gene. CDR3 loop: CASSIYAGEINNEQFF. The CDR3 nucleotides read TGTGCCAGCAGTATTTATGCGGGAGAGATCAACAATGAGCAGTTCTTC. The full variable domain, in which reference TRBV2 and TRBJ2-1 provide the parts outside the CDR3, is EPEVTQTPSHQVTQMGQEVILRCVPISNHLYFYWYRQILGQKVEFLVSFYNNEISEKSEIFDDQFSVERPDGSNFTLKIRSTKLEDSAMYFCASSIYAGEINNEQFFGPGTRLTVL.

The chain is built from TRBV11-3 and TRBJ2-3; 9 bases align to TRBD2. Trimming took 1 base from V and 4 from J; bases not matched to a gene: 9. CDR1 SGHNT and CDR2 YENEEA come from the germline V gene. CDR3 length: 17 residues. The CDR3 reads CASSLVLGSGRADTQYF. Here the CDR3 DNA reads TGTGCCAGCAGCTTAGTCTTGGGTAGCGGGAGAGCAGATACGCAGTATTTT.

This clone was detected many times. This rearrangement joins TRBV9 to TRBJ1-1; 11 bases are shared with TRBD1. V dropped 4 bases and J dropped 4; count of bases not matched to a gene: 6. Germline V gene sequence: CDR1 SGDLS, CDR2 YYNGEE. The CDR3 runs to 15 residues. CDR3 sequence: CASSPFGTGGTEAFF. The CDR3 coding sequence is TGTGCCAGCAGCCCATTCGGGACAGGGGGCACTGAAGCTTTCTTT.